Below are 21 T cell receptor beta chains sequenced from a single sample in a study of long-term antiretroviral therapy in people with HIV. At the survey level, the v3.0 immunoSEQ assay was run. Assay: immunoSEQ multiplex PCR; the TCRdb copy retains only in-frame clones and omits some. The sample has fewer than 55,000 clones; more than 90% are singletons. Material: unsorted PBMCs, obtained 3.7 years after starting antiretroviral therapy. Receptors were obtained from a woman between 45 and 65 years old with HIV.

V is TRBV7-8 and J is TRBJ2-1, with D possibly TRBD2 on 5 matching bases. Per germline, CDR1 SGHVS and CDR2 FQNEAQ. The CDR3 sequence is 15 residues long. V gave up 1 base and J gave up 1 base, with 8 bases separating them. DNA of the CDR3: TGTGCCAGCAGCTTAGTTGAGGGTTCCTACAATGAGCAGTTCTTC. Protein: CASSLVEGSYNEQFF. Together with reference TRBV7-8 and TRBJ2-1, the CDR3 gives the full variable domain: GAGVSQSPRYKVAKRGQDVALRCDPISGHVSLFWYQQALGQGPEFLTYFQNEAQLDKSGLPSDRFFAERPEGSVSTLKIQRTQQEDSAVYLCASSLVEGSYNEQFFGPGTRLTVL.

V usage is TRBV12-2 and J usage is TRBJ1-6; the table's D call, TRBD1, was not checked against the DNA. TRBV12-2 is a known pseudogene. The CDR3 length is 20 residues. The CDR3 DNA sequence: TGTGCAAGTCGCTCAACTTACAGGGTTTATACAGGACTGGGTCATTCACCCCTCCACTTT. Encoded protein: CASRSTYRVYTGLGHSPLHF.

The chain links TRBV7-6 to TRBJ1-3; TRBD1 matches 8 bases. The CDR3 sequence is 14 residues long. Unmatched junction bases numbered 1, after V lost 4 bases and J lost 2 bases. Germline lookup yields CDR1 SGHVS and CDR2 FNYEAQ. CDR3 in amino acids: CASSSTGAGNTIYF. CDR3 in DNA: TGTGCCAGCAGCTCGACAGGGGCTGGAAACACCATATATTTT.

V usage is TRBV15 and J usage is TRBJ1-1; D remains ambiguous. Germline CDR1 LNHNV, CDR2 YYDKDF (reference sequence). V dropped 8 bases and J dropped 1 base, with 11 bases sitting between them. There are 13 residues in the CDR3. The CDR3 DNA follows: TGTGCCACCTCGGAGCGACAGAACACTGAAGCTTTCTTT. This gives the protein CATSERQNTEAFF. The full variable domain, with the rest looked up from reference TRBV15 and TRBJ1-1, is DAMVIQNPRYQVTQFGKPVTLSCSQTLNHNVMYWYQQKSSQAPKLLFHYYDKDFNNEADTPDNFQSRRPNTSFCFLDIRSPGLGDTAMYLCATSERQNTEAFFGQGTRLTVV.

V is TRBV4-3 and J is TRBJ2-3; 10 positions match TRBD1. Per the germline V gene, CDR1 is LGHNA and CDR2 is YSLEER. V shed 1 base and J 11 bases; nucleotides not matched to a gene: 9. The CDR3 consists of 15 residues. The CDR3 DNA is TGCGCCAGCAGCCAAGTTCTGACCGGGACAGGGGAGCAGTATTTT. Protein sequence: CASSQVLTGTGEQYF.

This chain links TRBV6-6 with TRBJ2-4; TRBD1 aligns across 11 bases. Germline loops: CDR1 MNHNY, CDR2 SVGAGI (reference sequence). The CDR3 is 15 residues long. With V trimmed by 6 bases and J by 7 bases, 8 bases remained unmatched. This CDR3 reads CASSSFGQGANIQYF. The CDR3 nucleotides read TGTGCCAGCAGCAGCTTCGGACAGGGGGCGAACATTCAGTACTTC.

The count of this clone is one. The J gene is TRBJ2-1, the V gene TRBV27; 10 nucleotides line up with TRBD1. Per the germline V gene, CDR1 is MNHEY and CDR2 is SMNVEV (reference sequence). Losses at the gene ends were 5 bases for V and 7 bases for J; bases not matched to a gene: 8. This CDR3 spans 15 amino acids. The CDR3 spells CASSPTGQGRNEQFF. The CDR3 DNA reads TGTGCCAGCAGTCCAACGGGACAGGGGCGAAATGAGCAGTTCTTC.

This clone came up once. The V and J genes are TRBV30 and TRBJ2-3, with TRBD1 identical over 8 bases. The CDR3 covers 15 residues. CDR1 GTSNPN and CDR2 SVGIG come from the germline V gene (reference sequence). J lost 2 bases, V lost 0 bases, and 4 bases had no gene match. This CDR3 is CAWSVGTGDTDTQYF. For the CDR3, the DNA is TGTGCCTGGAGTGTAGGGACAGGAGACACAGATACGCAGTATTTT.

The rearrangement links TRBV10-2 to TRBJ1-4; tentatively, D is TRBD1 (5 bases). The CDR3 runs 14 residues. Germline V gene data show CDR1 as WSHSY and CDR2 as SAAADI. V was clipped by 6 bases and J by 7 bases, with 15 bases between them. The CDR3 bases are TGCGCCAGCAGGAAAGACGGGGCGGGTGAAAAACTGTTTTTT. Protein sequence: CASRKDGAGEKLFF.

The genes are TRBV9 and TRBJ2-3, with D hard to call. The V gene lost 6 bases and the J gene lost 6 bases, with 11 bases spanning the gap. The CDR3 covers 12 residues. CDR1 and CDR2 (germline): SGDLS, YYNGEE. CDR3 DNA sequence: TGTGCCAGCACCGCTCTGAGGGATACGCAGTATTTT. Its protein product is CASTALRDTQYF.

This clone is medium-sized by share. V gene TRBV7-9 combines with J gene TRBJ1-6; a weak D match, TRBD1 (5 bases). Trimming removed 1 base at V and 5 bases at J, with 12 bases between. This CDR3 has 16 amino acids. Germline V gene data show CDR1 as SEHNR and CDR2 as FQNEAQ (reference sequence). CDR3 protein: CASSLVRGLDNSPLHF. The CDR3 coding sequence is TGTGCCAGCAGCTTAGTTAGGGGCCTGGATAATTCACCCCTCCACTTT.

This clone was detected only once. V is TRBV6-1 and J is TRBJ2-1, with 10 bases aligning to TRBD1. V lost 2 bases to trimming and J lost 13 bases; unmatched junction nucleotides: 8. This CDR3 has 14 amino acids. CDR1 and CDR2 (germline): MNHNS, SASEGT. The CDR3 sequence: CASSERARDRGQFF. The CDR3 DNA sequence: TGTGCCAGCAGTGAAAGGGCCAGGGACAGGGGACAGTTCTTC.

This chain uses TRBV4-2 with TRBJ2-3; D is uncertain. The ends were cut back, 0 bases at V and 0 bases at J, with 7 bases in the middle. Germline CDR1 and CDR2: LGHNA and YNFKEQ. CDR3 length: 15 residues. This CDR3 reads CASSQDLQSTDTQYF. The CDR3 nucleotides read TGTGCCAGCAGCCAAGATTTGCAAAGCACAGATACGCAGTATTTT.

The V gene is TRBV11-2, the J gene TRBJ2-7, with TRBD2 identical over 9 bases. With V trimmed by 5 bases and J by 5 bases, 7 bases remained unmatched. Germline lookup yields CDR1 SGHAT and CDR2 FQNNGV. CDR3 length: 14 residues. The CDR3 region has the DNA TGTGCCAGCAGCCCCGTAGCGGGGGCCCACGAGCAGTACTTC. It codes for CASSPVAGAHEQYF.

This clone was found a few times. The V and J genes are TRBV7-6 and TRBJ2-7; maybe TRBD2 (5 bases). CDR1 and CDR2 from the germline V gene are SGHVS and FNYEAQ. This CDR3 spans 12 amino acids. The ends were cut back, 5 bases at V and 5 bases at J, with 10 bases in the middle. Here the CDR3 DNA reads TGTGCCAGCAGCAACGGGGTCAACGAGCAGTACTTC. It codes for CASSNGVNEQYF.

This rearrangement joins TRBV5-6 to TRBJ1-3; maybe TRBD1 (5 bases). The V gene's germline CDR1 is SGHDT and CDR2 YYEEEE. The CDR3 has 14 residues. Between the trimmed V and J ends, which lost 0 bases and 4 bases, there was a span of 8 bases. CDR3 sequence reads: CASSLGPGGNTIYF. The CDR3 DNA is TGTGCCAGCAGCTTGGGCCCAGGGGGAAACACCATATATTTT.

This chain connects TRBV7-9 to TRBJ1-1; D gene uncertain. The CDR3 spans 11 residues. V dropped 3 bases and J dropped 5 bases, with 4 bases sitting between them. Germline CDR1 SEHNR, CDR2 FQNEAQ (reference sequence). In DNA form, the CDR3 reads TGTGCCAGCAGCTTTGGGACTGAAGCTTTCTTT. Translated: CASSFGTEAFF. The full variable domain, its missing parts supplied by reference TRBV7-9 and TRBJ1-1, is DTGVSQNPRHKITKRGQNVTFRCDPISEHNRLYWYRQTLGQGPEFLTYFQNEAQLEKSRLLSDRFSAERPKGSFSTLEIQRTEQGDSAMYLCASSFGTEAFFGQGTRLTVV.

This chain connects TRBV5-1 to TRBJ1-2, with a tentative D call TRBD1 (5 bases). Germline values: CDR1 SGHRS, CDR2 YFSETQ. V was pared by 0 bases and J by 8 bases, with 14 bases between. CDR3 length: 14 amino acids. The CDR3 sequence is CASSLAGGREGYTF. The CDR3, as DNA: TGCGCCAGCAGCTTGGCCGGGGGTCGGGAGGGCTACACCTTC.

This chain uses TRBV5-1 with TRBJ1-6; TRBD1 agrees at 10 bases. The CDR3 extends over 14 amino acids. V trimming: 4 bases; J trimming: 7 bases; junction bases outside the gene matches: 2. The V gene's germline CDR1 is SGHRS and CDR2 YFSETQ. CDR3 loop: CASSTGQGNSPLHF. CDR3 DNA sequence: TGCGCCAGCAGCACGGGACAGGGGAATTCACCCCTCCACTTT.

The rearrangement links TRBV7-2 to TRBJ2-1; tentatively, D is TRBD2 (6 bases). CDR1 is SGHTA and CDR2 is FQGNSA in the germline V gene. This CDR3 has 16 amino acids. The ends were cut back, 6 bases at V and 0 bases at J, with 15 bases in the middle. CDR3 coding DNA: TGTGCCAGCAGACTTACTACCGGGAGCTCCTACAATGAGCAGTTCTTC. Residues: CASRLTTGSSYNEQFF.

V is TRBV4-1 and J is TRBJ1-5; possible D gene TRBD1, 5 bases. V was trimmed by 1 base and J by 4 bases, leaving 11 bases between them. The CDR3 runs to 15 residues. CDR1 is MGHRA, CDR2 YSYEKL, per germline. The CDR3 sequence: CASSQGTLRNQPQHF. For the CDR3, the DNA is TGCGCCAGCAGCCAAGGGACACTTCGAAATCAGCCCCAGCATTTT.